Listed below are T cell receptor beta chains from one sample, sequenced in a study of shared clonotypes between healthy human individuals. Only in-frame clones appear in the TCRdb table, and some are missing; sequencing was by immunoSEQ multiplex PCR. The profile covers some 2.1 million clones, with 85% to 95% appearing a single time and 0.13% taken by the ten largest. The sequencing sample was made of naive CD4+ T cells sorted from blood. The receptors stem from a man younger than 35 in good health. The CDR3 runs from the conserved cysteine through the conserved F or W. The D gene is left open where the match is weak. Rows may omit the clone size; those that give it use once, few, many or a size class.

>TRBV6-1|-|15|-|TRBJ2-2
CASKPGAPWSGELFF
TGTGCCAGCAAGCCAGGGGCCCCTTGGAGCGGGGAGCTGTTTTTT
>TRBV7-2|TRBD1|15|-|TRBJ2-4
CASSSTDRPQNIQYF
TGTGCCAGCAGCTCTACGGACAGGCCCCAAAACATTCAGTACTTC
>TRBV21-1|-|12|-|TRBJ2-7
CASSKELAGVYF
TGTGCCAGCAGCAAAGAACTAGCGGGAGTCTACTTC
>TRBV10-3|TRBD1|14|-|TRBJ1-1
CAISGQGAGTEAFF
TGTGCCATCAGTGGACAGGGGGCGGGCACTGAAGCTTTCTTT
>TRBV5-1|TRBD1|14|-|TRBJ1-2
CASRATGGDYGYTF
TGCGCCAGCAGAGCTACAGGGGGCGACTATGGCTACACCTTC
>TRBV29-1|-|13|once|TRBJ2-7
CSVGGAVAYEQYF
TGCAGCGTTGGGGGGGCAGTTGCCTACGAGCAGTACTTC
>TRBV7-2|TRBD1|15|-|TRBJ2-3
CASSLGDRDSDTQYF
TGTGCCAGCAGCTTGGGGGACAGGGACTCAGATACGCAGTATTTT
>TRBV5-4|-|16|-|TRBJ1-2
CASSLGPLAGKYGYTF
TGTGCCAGCAGCCTTGGCCCGTTGGCAGGGAAGTATGGCTACACCTTC
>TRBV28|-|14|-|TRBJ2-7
CASRSGGGGYEQYF
TGTGCCAGCAGGTCCGGGGGTGGAGGCTACGAGCAGTACTTC
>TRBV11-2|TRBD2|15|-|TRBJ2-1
CASSRLAGVNNEQFF
TGTGCCAGCAGCAGACTAGCGGGGGTGAACAATGAGCAGTTCTTC
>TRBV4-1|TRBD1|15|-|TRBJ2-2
CASSQPDRVTGELFF
TGCGCCAGCAGCCAACCCGACAGGGTTACCGGGGAGCTGTTTTTT
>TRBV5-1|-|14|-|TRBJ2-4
CASSFVDRQNIQYF
TGCGCCAGCAGCTTTGTGGACAGACAAAACATTCAGTACTTC
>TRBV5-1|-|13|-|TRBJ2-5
CATRPAVEETQYF
TGCGCCACCAGGCCGGCCGTCGAAGAGACCCAGTACTTC
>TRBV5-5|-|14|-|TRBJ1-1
CASSSRTANTEAFF
TGTGCCAGCAGCTCCCGGACAGCGAACACTGAAGCTTTCTTT
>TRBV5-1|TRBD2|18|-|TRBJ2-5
CASSLAMAGVTRQETQYF
TGCGCCAGCAGCTTGGCCATGGCGGGGGTGACTAGGCAAGAGACCCAGTACTTC
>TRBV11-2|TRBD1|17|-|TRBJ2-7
CASSLVAAGTEIYEQYF
TGTGCCAGCAGCTTAGTTGCCGCCGGGACAGAGATCTACGAGCAGTACTTC